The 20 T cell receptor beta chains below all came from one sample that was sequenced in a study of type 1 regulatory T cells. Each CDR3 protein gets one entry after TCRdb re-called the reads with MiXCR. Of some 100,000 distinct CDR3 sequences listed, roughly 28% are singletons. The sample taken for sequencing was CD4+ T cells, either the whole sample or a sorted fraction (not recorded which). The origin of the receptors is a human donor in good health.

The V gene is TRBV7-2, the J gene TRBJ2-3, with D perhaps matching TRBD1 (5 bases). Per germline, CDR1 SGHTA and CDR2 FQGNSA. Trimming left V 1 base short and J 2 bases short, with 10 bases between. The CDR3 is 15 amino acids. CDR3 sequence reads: CASSLVQGPTDTQYF. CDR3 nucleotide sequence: TGTGCCAGCAGCTTAGTTCAGGGTCCCACAGATACGCAGTATTTT.

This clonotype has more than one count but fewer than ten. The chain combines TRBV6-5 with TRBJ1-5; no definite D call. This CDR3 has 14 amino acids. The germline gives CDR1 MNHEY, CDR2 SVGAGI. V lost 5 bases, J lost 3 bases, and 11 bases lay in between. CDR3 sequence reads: CASSRDGTNQPQHF. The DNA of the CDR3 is TGTGCCAGCAGTCGAGACGGAACCAATCAGCCCCAGCATTTT.

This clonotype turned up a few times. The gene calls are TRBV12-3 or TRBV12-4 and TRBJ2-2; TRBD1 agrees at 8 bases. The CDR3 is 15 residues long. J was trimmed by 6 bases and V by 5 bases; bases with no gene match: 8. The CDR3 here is CASSKFQGAPGELFF. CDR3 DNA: TGTGCCAGCAGTAAATTCCAGGGGGCCCCCGGGGAGCTGTTTTTT.

The CDR3 protein is CASSIWLKSSYNEQFF. The CDR3 DNA sequence: TGTGCCAGTAGTATATGGCTGAAGAGCTCCTACAATGAGCAGTTCTTC. This rearrangement joins TRBV19 to TRBJ2-1, with D unresolved. CDR3 length: 16 amino acids. CDR1 and CDR2 (germline): LNHDA, SQIVND (reference sequence). The V end was cut by 2 bases, the J end by 0 bases, with 11 bases between.

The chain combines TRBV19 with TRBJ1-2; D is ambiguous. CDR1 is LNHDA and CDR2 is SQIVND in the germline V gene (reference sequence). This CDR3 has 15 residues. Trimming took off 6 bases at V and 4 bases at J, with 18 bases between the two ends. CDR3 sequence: CASSELPADFYGYTF. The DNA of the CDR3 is TGTGCCAGTAGCGAACTCCCGGCGGACTTCTATGGCTACACCTTC. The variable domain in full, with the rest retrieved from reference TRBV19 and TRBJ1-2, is DGGITQSPKYLFRKEGQNVTLSCEQNLNHDAMYWYRQDPGQGLRLIYYSQIVNDFQKGDIAEGYSVSREKKESFPLTVTSAQKNPTAFYLCASSELPADFYGYTFGSGTRLTVV.

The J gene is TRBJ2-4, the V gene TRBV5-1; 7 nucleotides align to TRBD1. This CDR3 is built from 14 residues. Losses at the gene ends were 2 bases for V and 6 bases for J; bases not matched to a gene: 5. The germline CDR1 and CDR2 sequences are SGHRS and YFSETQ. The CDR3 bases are TGCGCCAGCAGCTTAAGGCCAGGGGGAAACATTCAGTACTTC. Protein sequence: CASSLRPGGNIQYF.

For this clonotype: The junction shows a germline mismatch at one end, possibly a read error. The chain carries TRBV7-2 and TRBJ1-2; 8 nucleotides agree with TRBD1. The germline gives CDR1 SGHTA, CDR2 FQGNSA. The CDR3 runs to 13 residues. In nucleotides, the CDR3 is TGTGCCAACAGCTTAGGGACAGGCTATGGCTACACCTTC. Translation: CANSLGTGYGYTF.

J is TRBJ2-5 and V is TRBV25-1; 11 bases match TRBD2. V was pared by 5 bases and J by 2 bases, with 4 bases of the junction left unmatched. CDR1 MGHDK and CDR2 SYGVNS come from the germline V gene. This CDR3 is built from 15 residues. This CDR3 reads CASSLTSGIQETQYF. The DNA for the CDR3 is TGTGCCAGCAGTTTGACTAGCGGGATTCAAGAGACCCAGTACTTC.

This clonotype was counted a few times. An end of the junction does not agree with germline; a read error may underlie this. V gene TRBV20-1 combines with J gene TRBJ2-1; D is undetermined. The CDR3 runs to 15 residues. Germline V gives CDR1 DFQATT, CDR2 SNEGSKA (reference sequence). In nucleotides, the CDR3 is TGCAGTGCCAGAGCCCAGACTGGCTCCTACAATGAGCAGTTCTTC. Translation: CSARAQTGSYNEQFF.

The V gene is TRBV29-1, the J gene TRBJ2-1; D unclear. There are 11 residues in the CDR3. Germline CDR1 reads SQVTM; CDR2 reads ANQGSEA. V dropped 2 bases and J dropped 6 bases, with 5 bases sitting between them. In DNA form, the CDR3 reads TGCAGCGTTGAAAAGGGCAATGAGCAGTTCTTC. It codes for CSVEKGNEQFF.

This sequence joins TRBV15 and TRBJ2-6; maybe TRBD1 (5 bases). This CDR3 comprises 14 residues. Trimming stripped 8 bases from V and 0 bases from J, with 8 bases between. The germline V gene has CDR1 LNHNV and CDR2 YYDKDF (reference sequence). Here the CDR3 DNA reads TGTGCCACCGGACAATACTCTGGGGCCAACGTCCTGACTTTC. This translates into CATGQYSGANVLTF.

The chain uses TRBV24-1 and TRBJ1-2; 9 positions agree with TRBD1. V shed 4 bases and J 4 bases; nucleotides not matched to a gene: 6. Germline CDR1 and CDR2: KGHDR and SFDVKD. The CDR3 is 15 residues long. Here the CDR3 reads CATSEPGQGFYGYTF. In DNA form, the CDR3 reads TGTGCCACCAGTGAACCGGGACAGGGCTTCTATGGCTACACCTTC.

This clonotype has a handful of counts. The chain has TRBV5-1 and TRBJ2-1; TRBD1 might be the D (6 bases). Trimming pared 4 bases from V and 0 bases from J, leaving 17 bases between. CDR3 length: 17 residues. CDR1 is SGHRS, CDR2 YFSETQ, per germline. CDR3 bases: TGCGCCAGCAGCATACAGGGTGCCCCGAGCTCCTACAATGAGCAGTTCTTC. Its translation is CASSIQGAPSSYNEQFF.

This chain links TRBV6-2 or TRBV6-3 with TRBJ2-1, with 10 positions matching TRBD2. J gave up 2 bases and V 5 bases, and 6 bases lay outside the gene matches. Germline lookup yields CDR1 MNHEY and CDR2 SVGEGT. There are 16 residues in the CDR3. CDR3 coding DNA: TGTGCCAGCAGTGAAAGACTAGCGGGTACCTACAATGAGCAGTTCTTC. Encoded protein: CASSERLAGTYNEQFF.

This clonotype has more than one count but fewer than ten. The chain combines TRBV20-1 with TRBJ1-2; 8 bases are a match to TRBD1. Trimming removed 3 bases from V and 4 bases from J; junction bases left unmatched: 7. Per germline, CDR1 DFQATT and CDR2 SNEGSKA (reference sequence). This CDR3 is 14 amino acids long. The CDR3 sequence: CSAREGQGFYGYTF. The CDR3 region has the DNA TGCAGTGCTAGGGAAGGACAGGGTTTCTATGGCTACACCTTC.

CDR3 DNA sequence: TGCAGTGCTAGAGAGTGGGACGGAGCTAACTATGGCTACACCTTC. Encoded protein: CSAREWDGANYGYTF. The chain combines TRBV20-1 with TRBJ1-2, with D tentatively TRBD1 (5 bases). This CDR3 has 15 amino acids. CDR1 is DFQATT, CDR2 SNEGSKA, per germline (reference sequence). V lost 0 bases and J 0 bases, leaving 11 bases between the germline ends.

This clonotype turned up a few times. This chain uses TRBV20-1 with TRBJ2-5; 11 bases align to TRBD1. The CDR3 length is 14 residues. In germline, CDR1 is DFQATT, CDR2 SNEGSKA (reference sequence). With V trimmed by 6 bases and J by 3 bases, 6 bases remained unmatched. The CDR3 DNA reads TGCAGTGCCCGGGGGACAGGGGGAGAAGAGACCCAGTACTTC. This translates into CSARGTGGEETQYF.

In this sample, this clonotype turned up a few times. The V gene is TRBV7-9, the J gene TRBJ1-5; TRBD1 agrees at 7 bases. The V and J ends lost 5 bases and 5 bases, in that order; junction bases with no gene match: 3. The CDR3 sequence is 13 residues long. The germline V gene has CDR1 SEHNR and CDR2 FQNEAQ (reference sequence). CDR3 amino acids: CASSRDSYQPQHF. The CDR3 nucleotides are TGTGCCAGCAGCCGGGACAGTTATCAGCCCCAGCATTTT.

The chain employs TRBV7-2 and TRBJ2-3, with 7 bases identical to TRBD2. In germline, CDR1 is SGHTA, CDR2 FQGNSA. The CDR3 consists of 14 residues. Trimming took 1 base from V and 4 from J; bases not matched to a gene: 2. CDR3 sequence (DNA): TGTGCCAGCAGCTTAGGGGCGGGAGCAGATACGCAGTATTTT. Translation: CASSLGAGADTQYF.

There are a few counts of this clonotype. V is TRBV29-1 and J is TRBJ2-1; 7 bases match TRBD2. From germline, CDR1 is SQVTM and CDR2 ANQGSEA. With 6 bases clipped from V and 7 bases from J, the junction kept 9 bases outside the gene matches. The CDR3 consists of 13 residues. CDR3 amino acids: CSVRREYGNEQFF. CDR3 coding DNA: TGCAGCGTAAGGCGGGAGTACGGGAATGAGCAGTTCTTC.